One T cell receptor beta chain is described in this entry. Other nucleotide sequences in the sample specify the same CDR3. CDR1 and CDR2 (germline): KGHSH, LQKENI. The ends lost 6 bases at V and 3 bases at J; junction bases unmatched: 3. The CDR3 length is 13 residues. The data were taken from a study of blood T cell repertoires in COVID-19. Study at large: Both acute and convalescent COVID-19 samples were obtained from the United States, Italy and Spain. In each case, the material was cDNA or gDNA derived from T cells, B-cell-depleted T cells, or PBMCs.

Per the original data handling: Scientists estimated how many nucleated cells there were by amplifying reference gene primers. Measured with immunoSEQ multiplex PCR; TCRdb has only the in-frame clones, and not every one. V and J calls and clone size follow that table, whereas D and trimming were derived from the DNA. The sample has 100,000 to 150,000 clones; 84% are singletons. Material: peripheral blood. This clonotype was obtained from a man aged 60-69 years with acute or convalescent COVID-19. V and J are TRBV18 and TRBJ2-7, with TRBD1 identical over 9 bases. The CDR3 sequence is CASSRDRDYEQYF. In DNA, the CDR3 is TGTGCCAGCTCGCGGGACAGGGACTACGAGCAGTACTTC.